This T cell receptor (beta chain) was found in a study of T cell changes during pregnancy in multiple sclerosis. There are 15 residues in the CDR3. The junction had 7 bases not matched to a gene; V was cut back by 6 bases and J by 3 bases. Germline CDR1 is SNHLY and CDR2 is FYNNEI. Some clones are missing from TCRdb's copy, which holds only in-frame ones; the method was immunoSEQ multiplex PCR. Of 35,000 to 55,000 clones listed, 80% to 90% are singletons. This TCR derives from a female donor with multiple sclerosis, enrolled in a pregnancy study. The J gene is TRBJ2-4, the V gene TRBV2; 8 positions match TRBD1. This specimen was CD4+ T cells from peripheral blood mononuclear cells, taken after pregnancy. CDR3 sequence (DNA): TGTGCCAGCAGAGCAGGGGGCTCGGGCAAAAACATTCAGTACTTC. Protein: CASRAGGSGKNIQYF.